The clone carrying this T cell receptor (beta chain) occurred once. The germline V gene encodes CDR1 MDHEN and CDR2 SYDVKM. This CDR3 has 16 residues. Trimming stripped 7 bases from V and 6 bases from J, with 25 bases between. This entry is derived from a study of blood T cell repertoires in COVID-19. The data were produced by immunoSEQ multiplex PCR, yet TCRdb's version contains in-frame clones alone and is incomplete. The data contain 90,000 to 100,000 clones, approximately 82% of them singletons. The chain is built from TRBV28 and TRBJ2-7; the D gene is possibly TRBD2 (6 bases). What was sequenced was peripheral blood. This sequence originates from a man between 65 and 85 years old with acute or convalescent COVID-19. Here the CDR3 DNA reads TGTGCCAGCACCGTGGTGCGGGACTCCTTTCGGGCCGAGCAGTACTTC. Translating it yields CASTVVRDSFRAEQYF. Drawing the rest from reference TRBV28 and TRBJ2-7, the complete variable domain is DVKVTQSSRYLVKRTGEKVFLECVQDMDHENMFWYRQDPGLGLRLIYFSYDVKMKEKGDIPEGYSVSREKKERFSLILESASTNQTSMYLCASTVVRDSFRAEQYFGPGTRLTVT.